This T cell receptor beta chain stems from a study of cytomegalovirus exposure and HLA in healthy donors. Study in general: The 130 or so validation repertoires, a later analysis reported, used the same platform as the 666 first-cohort repertoires. Regarding the study as a whole: Reports described diagnosis of cytomegalovirus status by the classifier as highly specific and sensitive. In vitro testing confirmed a few CMV-associated chains as specific for CMV antigens.

Germline lookup yields CDR1 LNHDA and CDR2 SQIVND (reference sequence). The CDR3 extends over 15 amino acids. Unmatched junction bases numbered 4, after V lost 6 bases and J lost 0 bases. A note on this clone: What it recognizes is unknown. Other DNA sequences of this sample code for an identical CDR3.

TCRdb's table, derived via immunoSEQ multiplex PCR, lists solely in-frame clones and lacks some. The data show 100,000 to 150,000 clones, around nine tenths seen once. The chain links TRBV19 to TRBJ2-7, with 11 bases aligning to TRBD1. The source material was PBMCs. The sequence derives from a young woman in good health and CMV-seronegative. CDR3 residues: CASSPGQGASYEQYF. The CDR3 DNA reads as TGTGCCAGTAGCCCAGGACAGGGGGCCTCCTACGAGCAGTACTTC. Full variable domain (remainder filled in from reference TRBV19 and TRBJ2-7): DGGITQSPKYLFRKEGQNVTLSCEQNLNHDAMYWYRQDPGQGLRLIYYSQIVNDFQKGDIAEGYSVSREKKESFPLTVTSAQKNPTAFYLCASSPGQGASYEQYFGPGTRLTVT.